The clone carrying this T cell receptor beta chain was observed a few times. Its antigen is not identified. The sample is drawn from a study of OX40 agonist ivuxolimab in advanced cancers. Study-wide context: Among those enrolled, mean age was around 55 years (range 23 to 79) and about 82% were male.

J lost 8 bases, V lost 4 bases, and 9 bases had no gene match. Germline assignment: CDR1 LNHDA and CDR2 SQIVND (reference sequence). The CDR3 runs to 14 residues. This table comes from immunoSEQ multiplex PCR, and its TCRdb copy is limited to in-frame clones, with some not included. This sample has approximately 79,000 clones; roughly 90% occur once, and the top ten carry approximately 8.6%. Study-wide points: CD8+ T cells (on average) carried more expanded clones than CD4+ T cells. Clonal expansion in partial responders at 0.1-3.0 mg/kg ranked among the lowest.

This clonotype was obtained from an adult with an advanced solid tumor such as melanoma, head and neck, liver or kidney cancer. This specimen was CD4+ or CD8+ T cells sorted from blood, taken in a trial of the OX40 agonist ivuxolimab. This chain links TRBV19 with TRBJ1-2; TRBD1 aligns across 8 bases. CDR3 in DNA: TGTGCCAGTAGTACCCCAGGGGGCGCAGAGGGCTACACCTTC. It translates to CASSTPGGAEGYTF.